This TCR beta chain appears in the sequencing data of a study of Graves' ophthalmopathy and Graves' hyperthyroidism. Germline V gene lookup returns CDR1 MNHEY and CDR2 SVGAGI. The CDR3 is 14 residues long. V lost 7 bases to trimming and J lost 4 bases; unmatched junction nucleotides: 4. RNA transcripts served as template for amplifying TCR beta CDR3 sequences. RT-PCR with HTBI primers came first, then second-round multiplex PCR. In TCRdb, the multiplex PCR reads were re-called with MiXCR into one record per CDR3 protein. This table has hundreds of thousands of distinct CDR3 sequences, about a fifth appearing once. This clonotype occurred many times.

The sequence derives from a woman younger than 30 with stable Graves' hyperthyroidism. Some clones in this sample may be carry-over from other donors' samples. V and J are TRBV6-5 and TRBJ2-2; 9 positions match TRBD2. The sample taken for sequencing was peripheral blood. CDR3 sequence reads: CASKRREGTGELFF. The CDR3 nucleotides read TGTGCCAGCAAACGGCGGGAGGGCACCGGGGAGCTGTTTTTT.